The source of this TCR gamma chain is a study of gamma-delta T cells after stem cell transplantation. TCRdb re-called clones from the RT-PCR reads via CATT. Among over 950 gamma-chain clones listed, roughly 15% were seen once. V was clipped by 0 bases and J by 7 bases; unmatched bases: 6. In germline, CDR1 is EGSNGY, CDR2 YDSYNSKV. This CDR3 spans 13 amino acids. The sample was gamma-delta T cells. The source is a human donor. It is not recorded whose cells these are; they may come from a transplant donor. The chain recombines TRGV2 with TRGJ1 or TRGJ2. CDR3 DNA sequence: TGTGCCACCTGGGACGGGCAGCGGTATAAGAAACTCTTT. This gives the protein CATWDGQRYKKLF.